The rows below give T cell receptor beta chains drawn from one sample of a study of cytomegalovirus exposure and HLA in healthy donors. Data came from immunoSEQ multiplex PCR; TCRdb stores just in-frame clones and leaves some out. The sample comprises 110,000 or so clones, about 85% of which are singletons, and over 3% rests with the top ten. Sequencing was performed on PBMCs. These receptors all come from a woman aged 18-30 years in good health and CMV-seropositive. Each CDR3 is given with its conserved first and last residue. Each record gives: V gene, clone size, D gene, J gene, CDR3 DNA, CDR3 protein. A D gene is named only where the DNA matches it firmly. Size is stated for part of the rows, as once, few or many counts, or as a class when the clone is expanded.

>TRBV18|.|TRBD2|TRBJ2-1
TGTGCCAGCTCGCGGCGGGAGGGTTATGAGCAGTTCTTC
CASSRREGYEQFF
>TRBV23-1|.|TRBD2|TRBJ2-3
TGCGCCAGCAGTCACCACGAGCGGGGGAAGGGCTGGAATGTCACAGATACGCAGTATTTT
CASSHHERGKGWNVTDTQYF
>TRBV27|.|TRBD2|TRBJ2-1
TGTGCCAGCACCGAGCGGGAGCCCTACAATGAGCAGTTCTTC
CASTEREPYNEQFF
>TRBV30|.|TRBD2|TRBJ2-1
TGTGCCTGGAGTGAGCTAGCGGACTACAATGAGCAGTTCTTC
CAWSELADYNEQFF
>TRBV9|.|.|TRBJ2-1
TGTGCCAGCAGCGTAGACTCAAACAATGAGCAGTTCTTC
CASSVDSNNEQFF
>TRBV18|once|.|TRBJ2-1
TGTGCCAGCCAAACGATAATCAGGGGCAATGAGCAGTTCTTC
CASQTIIRGNEQFF
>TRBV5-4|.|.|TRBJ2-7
TGTGCCAGCAGCTTATCCTACACTACCCAATTGGACTTC
CASSLSYTTQLDF
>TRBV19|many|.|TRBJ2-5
TGTGCCAGTAGTATAGGAGGGACAACAAAAGAGACCCAGTACTTC
CASSIGGTTKETQYF
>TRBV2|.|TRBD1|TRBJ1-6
TGTGCCAGCAGTCCGGGACAGTTTGTCAATTCACCCCTCCACTTT
CASSPGQFVNSPLHF
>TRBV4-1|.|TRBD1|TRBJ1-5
TGCGCCAGCAGCCAGACAGGGGCAGGTCAGCCCCAGCATTTT
CASSQTGAGQPQHF
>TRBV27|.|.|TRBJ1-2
TGTGCCAGCAGTCCCACCCCCGCTCGGGGTTATGGCTACACCTTC
CASSPTPARGYGYTF
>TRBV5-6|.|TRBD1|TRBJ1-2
TGTGCCAGCAGCCAAGGGACAGGGGTTCGTGGCTACACCTTC
CASSQGTGVRGYTF
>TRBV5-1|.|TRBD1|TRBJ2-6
TGCGCCAGCAGCTCGGGACAGGGGGCTGGGGCCAACGTCCTGACTTTC
CASSSGQGAGANVLTF
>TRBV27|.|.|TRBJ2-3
TGTGCCAGCAGTTCTCTAGACGGCACAGATACGCAGTATTTT
CASSSLDGTDTQYF
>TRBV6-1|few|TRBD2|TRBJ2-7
TGTGCCAGCAGTGAAGAGCTAAGCGGGGGGTACGAGCAGTACTTC
CASSEELSGGYEQYF
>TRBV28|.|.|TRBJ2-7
TGTGCCAGCAGTTTGGGCAGCATTTCCTACGAGCAGTACTTC
CASSLGSISYEQYF
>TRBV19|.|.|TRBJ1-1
TGTGCCAGTAGTACCTTCTTGGAACGGAGGAACACTGAAGCTTTCTTT
CASSTFLERRNTEAFF
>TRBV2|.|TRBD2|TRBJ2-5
TGTGCCAGCAGTGGACCCGGGACTAGCGGGGGCTTCCTCGGAAAGACCCAGTACTTC
CASSGPGTSGGFLGKTQYF
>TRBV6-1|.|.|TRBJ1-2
TGTGCCAGCAGTGAACTTACCAGGGCCGACGGCTACACCTTC
CASSELTRADGYTF
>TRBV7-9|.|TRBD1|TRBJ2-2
TGTGCCAGCAGCGGCCATAGGACAGGGATTAACGCCGGGGAGCTGTTTTTT
CASSGHRTGINAGELFF
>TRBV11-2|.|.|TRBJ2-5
TGTGCCAGCAGCTTAGGACCGGTGGGGCGAGAGACCCAGTACTTC
CASSLGPVGRETQYF
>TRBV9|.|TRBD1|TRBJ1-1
TGTGCCAGCAGCCCTCGACAGGGGGCGAACACTGAAGCTTTCTTT
CASSPRQGANTEAFF
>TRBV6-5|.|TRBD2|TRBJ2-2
TGTGCCAGCAGTTTACTAGCGGGGGATATCACCGGGGAGCTGTTTTTT
CASSLLAGDITGELFF
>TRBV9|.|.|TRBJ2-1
TGTGCCAGCAGCGTAGCGGGGAACAATGAGCAGTTCTTC
CASSVAGNNEQFF
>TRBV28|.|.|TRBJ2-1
TGTGCCAGCGCGGGGGCCTATGAGCAGTTCTTC
CASAGAYEQFF
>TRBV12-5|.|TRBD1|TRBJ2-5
TGTGCTAGTGGTTTGACAGGGGCTGAGGAGACCCAGTACTTC
CASGLTGAEETQYF
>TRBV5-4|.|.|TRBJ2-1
TGTGCCAGCAGCTTTATGGCCCGGAGTGAGCAGTTCTTC
CASSFMARSEQFF
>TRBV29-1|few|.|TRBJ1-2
TGCAGCGTTCGGGTAATCTATGGCTACACCTTC
CSVRVIYGYTF
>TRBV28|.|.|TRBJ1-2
TGTGCCAGCAGTTTAAGGTTCGAGGGGGTAGGCGGCTACACCTTC
CASSLRFEGVGGYTF
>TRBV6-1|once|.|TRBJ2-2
TGTGCCAGCAGTGAGAGGGTCGCGAACACCGGGGAGCTGTTTTTT
CASSERVANTGELFF
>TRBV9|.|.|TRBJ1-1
TGTGCCAGCAGCCGGGGGGCTTTTACTGAAGCTTTCTTT
CASSRGAFTEAFF
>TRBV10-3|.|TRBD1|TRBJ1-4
TGTGCCATCAGTACAGGGGGGGATGAAAAACTGTTTTTT
CAISTGGDEKLFF
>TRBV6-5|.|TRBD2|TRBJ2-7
TGTGCCAGCAGTTACCTGACGGGAGGGCCCGAGCAGTACTTC
CASSYLTGGPEQYF
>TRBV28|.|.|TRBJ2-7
TGTGCCAGCAGTTTTTCCGGCAGGGCCTACGAGCAGTACTTC
CASSFSGRAYEQYF
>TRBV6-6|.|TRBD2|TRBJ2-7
TGTGCCAGCAGACCGACTAGCGGAAACGAGCAGTACTTC
CASRPTSGNEQYF
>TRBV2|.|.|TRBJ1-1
TGTGCCAGCAGTGAAGTCCGGGGAGGGACTGAAGCTTTCTTT
CASSEVRGGTEAFF
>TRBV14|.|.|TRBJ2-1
TGTGCCAGCAGCGCTCAGGGGGGCAATGAGCAGTTCTTC
CASSAQGGNEQFF
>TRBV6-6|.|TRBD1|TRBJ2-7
TGTGCCAGCAGGGACCGGGACAGAGAGCCTTACGAGCAGTACTTC
CASRDRDREPYEQYF
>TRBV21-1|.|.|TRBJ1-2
TGTGCCAGCAGCAAAGGCGTTACAGGGCGATATGGCTACACCTTC
CASSKGVTGRYGYTF
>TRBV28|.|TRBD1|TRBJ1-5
TGTGCCAGCACCCGGACAGGGTGGAACAATCAGCCCCAGCATTTT
CASTRTGWNNQPQHF
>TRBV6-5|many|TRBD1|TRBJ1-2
TGTGCCAGCAAGGAGGGGGCGGGCTACACCTTC
CASKEGAGYTF
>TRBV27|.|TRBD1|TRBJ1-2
TGTGCCAGCAGTACCACAGGGGCCAACTATGGCTACACCTTC
CASSTTGANYGYTF
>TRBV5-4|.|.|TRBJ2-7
TGTGCCAGCAGCTGGGGGGGTGACAGGGGCGAGCAGTACTTC
CASSWGGDRGEQYF